The 2 T cell receptor beta chains reported below all come from one sample, sequenced in a study of CD8 T cells in ankylosing spondylitis. TCRdb passed the 5' RACE reads through MiXCR, listing each CDR3 protein once. The data contain about 160,000 distinct CDR3 sequences, around two fifths of them singletons. Sequencing was done on a sample of synovial fluid, either unsorted or a sorted T cell fraction (not recorded which). These receptors were collected from a male donor with ankylosing spondylitis.

This sequence joins TRBV27 and TRBJ2-7, with D hard to call. CDR1 and CDR2 from the germline V gene are MNHEY and SMNVEV (reference sequence). The CDR3 extends over 14 amino acids. The V end lost 3 bases, the J end lost 0 bases, and 9 bases lay between the germline ends. CDR3: CASSLVESSYEQYF. In nucleotides, the CDR3 is TGTGCCAGCAGTTTGGTGGAGAGCTCCTACGAGCAGTACTTC.

This chain uses TRBV28 with TRBJ1-4; no reliable D call. This CDR3 is built from 15 residues. Germline lookup yields CDR1 MDHEN and CDR2 SYDVKM. The V and J ends lost 6 bases and 0 bases respectively, with 11 bases between them. The CDR3 is CASSGPWATNEKLFF. CDR3 bases: TGTGCCAGCAGCGGTCCCTGGGCAACTAATGAAAAACTGTTTTTT.